The 3 T cell receptor beta chains reported below all come from one sample, sequenced in a study of cytomegalovirus exposure and HLA in healthy donors. PCR amplification relied on 60 Vbeta primers (plus 13 Jbeta primers). Measured with immunoSEQ multiplex PCR; TCRdb has only the in-frame clones, and not every one. This repertoire shows some 150,000 clones, under 90% found once; its top ten account for roughly 1.5%. Material: PBMCs. The origin of the receptors is a male donor in good health and CMV-seronegative.

The rearrangement links TRBV9 to TRBJ1-3; D is unresolved. Looked up from germline, CDR1 is SGDLS and CDR2 is YYNGEE. Trimming took 3 bases from V and 0 from J, leaving 13 bases between them. The CDR3 covers 16 residues. CDR3 sequence reads: CASSGTRAYSGNTIYF. CDR3 DNA sequence: TGTGCCAGCAGCGGTACTCGCGCCTACTCTGGAAACACCATATATTTT.

V and J are TRBV21-1 and TRBJ2-3; whether TRBD1, the table's D call, matches the DNA was not checked. TRBV21-1 is listed as a pseudogene. This CDR3 is built from 12 residues. CDR3 coding DNA: TGTGCCAGCCCTCCAGACACAGATACGCAGTATTTT. Translated, it gives CASPPDTDTQYF.

Notes on this clone: In the same sample, other DNA sequences code for this CDR3. V usage is TRBV5-4 and J usage is TRBJ2-1; a possible D gene is TRBD2 (5 bases). The CDR3 is 12 residues long. Germline assignment: CDR1 SGHNT and CDR2 YYREEE (reference sequence). The germline V and J ends were trimmed by 0 bases and 7 bases, with 5 bases remaining between them. CDR3 nucleotides: TGTGCCAGCAGCTTGGGCGGGAATGAGCAGTTCTTC. Translation: CASSLGGNEQFF.